Included here is one TCR delta chain sequence, with context. The data stem from a study of gamma-delta T cells after stem cell transplantation. TCRdb re-identified clones in the RT-PCR reads via CATT. The sample carries around 2,400 delta-chain clones, under 55% recorded once. CDR1 and CDR2 (germline): GEAIGNYY, EKD. The CDR3 is made up of 16 amino acids. J was trimmed by 5 bases and V by 0 bases; bases with no gene match: 7. The specimen was gamma-delta T cells. This clonotype was obtained from a human donor. It is not recorded whose cells these are; they may come from a transplant donor. The V gene is TRDV2, the J gene TRDJ1; 11 bases are a match to TRDD3. CDR3 nucleotides: TGTGCCTGTGACACCGTGGCTGGGGGATACCGGGATAAACTCATCTTT. Translated, it gives CACDTVAGGYRDKLIF.